A single sample is the source of the 25 T cell receptor beta chains below, sequenced in a study of blood T cell repertoires in COVID-19. The protocol was immunoSEQ multiplex PCR, while the TCRdb copy is restricted to in-frame clones and leaves out a portion. Among about 310,000 clones listed, roughly 90% were seen once. Sequences were obtained from peripheral blood. These TCRs come from a middle-aged woman with COVID-19, enrolled during active disease.

The rearrangement links TRBV7-2 to TRBJ1-1; D unclear. Germline V lookup: CDR1 SGHTA, CDR2 FQGNSA. V was cut by 2 bases and J by 3 bases, with 13 bases left in between. CDR3 length equals 15 residues. The CDR3: CASSLYRRVDTEAFF. DNA of the CDR3: TGTGCCAGCAGCTTATATAGGAGGGTAGACACTGAAGCTTTCTTT.

The chain is built from TRBV29-1 and TRBJ2-1; D remains unclear. Germline assignment: CDR1 SQVTM and CDR2 ANQGSEA. The V end lost 4 bases, the J end lost 0 bases, and 4 bases lay between the germline ends. The CDR3 is 12 amino acids. The DNA for the CDR3 is TGCAGCGTTGTGAGCTCCTACAATGAGCAGTTCTTC. Its translation: CSVVSSYNEQFF.

V usage is TRBV11-2 and J usage is TRBJ1-2, with TRBD1 matching 8 bases. From germline, CDR1 is SGHAT and CDR2 FQNNGV. The CDR3 is 15 amino acids. The ends lost 1 base at V and 4 bases at J; junction bases unmatched: 5. CDR3 nucleotide sequence: TGTGCCAGCAGCTTAGCCAGTGGGACAGGCTATGGCTACACCTTC. Its translation: CASSLASGTGYGYTF.

The gene calls are TRBV6-6 and TRBJ1-3; the match to TRBD1 covers 7 bases. The length of the CDR3 is 14 residues. Germline values: CDR1 MNHNY, CDR2 SVGAGI (reference sequence). Germline trimming cut 5 bases from V and 2 bases from J; bases unmatched to any gene: 3. CDR3 coding DNA: TGTGCCAGCAGTGGACAGGTAGCTGGAAACACCATATATTTT. Amino acids: CASSGQVAGNTIYF.

This clone appeared once. V gene TRBV5-6 combines with J gene TRBJ2-7; TRBD1 agrees at 8 bases. Germline CDR1 SGHDT, CDR2 YYEEEE. The length of the CDR3 is 15 residues. V was pared by 4 bases and J by 3 bases, with 9 bases of the junction left unmatched. The CDR3 region is CASSPPGQGDYEQYF. Written as DNA, the CDR3 is TGTGCCAGCAGCCCACCAGGACAGGGTGACTACGAGCAGTACTTC.

The V call is TRBV29-1, the J call TRBJ2-7; perhaps TRBD2 as D (6 bases). Per the germline V gene, CDR1 is SQVTM and CDR2 is ANQGSEA. CDR3 length: 12 residues. V gave up 6 bases and J gave up 6 bases, with 15 bases separating them. The CDR3 loop is CSVRLGSSEQYF. The CDR3 nucleotides read TGCAGCGTCCGACTAGGGTCGAGCGAGCAGTACTTC.

The V call is TRBV28, the J call TRBJ1-2, with D tentatively TRBD1 (5 bases). The germline gives CDR1 MDHEN, CDR2 SYDVKM. This CDR3 is 17 amino acids long. The V end was cut by 1 base, the J end by 8 bases, with 23 bases between. The CDR3 nucleotides are TGTGCCAGCAGTTTATTAGTGGGGGGACGGATGAAGGGCGGCTACACCTTC. This gives the protein CASSLLVGGRMKGGYTF.

The CDR3 is CASSLGRRVIYGYTF. CDR3 coding DNA: TGCGCCAGCAGCTTGGGTCGCAGGGTGATCTATGGCTACACCTTC. This chain connects TRBV5-1 to TRBJ1-2; TRBD1 might be the D (5 bases). Germline V gene data show CDR1 as SGHRS and CDR2 as YFSETQ. Trimming removed 0 bases at V and 4 bases at J, with 13 bases between. This CDR3 is built from 15 residues.

This clone appeared a few times. Other DNA sequences in the sample encode the same CDR3. The chain employs TRBV4-3 and TRBJ2-5; a possible D gene is TRBD2 (6 bases). The germline gives CDR1 LGHNA, CDR2 YSLEER. Trimming removed 1 base from V and 1 base from J, with 10 bases in between. The CDR3 totals 15 residues. CDR3: CASSQAGGSQETQYF. The CDR3 DNA is TGCGCCAGCAGCCAAGCTGGGGGGTCCCAAGAGACCCAGTACTTC.

This chain connects TRBV28 to TRBJ1-3; D is unclear. This CDR3 spans 15 amino acids. Germline CDR1 MDHEN, CDR2 SYDVKM. The V end lost 5 bases, the J end lost 4 bases, and 15 bases lay between the germline ends. CDR3 nucleotides: TGTGCCAGCAGTACCCTCGGGGTGGGCGGAAACACCATATATTTT. This sequence encodes CASSTLGVGGNTIYF.

This clone was seen just once. The gene calls are TRBV28 and TRBJ1-2; no firm D call. Germline V gives CDR1 MDHEN, CDR2 SYDVKM. This CDR3 region has 11 residues. With 2 bases removed from V and 6 bases from J, the gap between germline ends came to 4 bases. CDR3 sequence (DNA): TGTGCCAGCAGTTTAACAAATGGCTACACCTTC. This translates into CASSLTNGYTF.

This clone occurred a few times. This chain connects TRBV7-9 to TRBJ1-2; 9 bases agree with TRBD1. The CDR3 consists of 13 residues. CDR1 and CDR2 (germline): SEHNR, FQNEAQ (reference sequence). The junction had 6 bases not matched to a gene; V was cut back by 5 bases and J by 8 bases. In DNA form, the CDR3 reads TGTGCCAGCAGCCCGGACAGGGGACAAGGCTACACCTTC. It translates to CASSPDRGQGYTF.

The gene calls are TRBV28 and TRBJ1-5, with D possibly matching TRBD1 (6 bases). The CDR3 has 14 residues. Germline V gene sequence: CDR1 MDHEN, CDR2 SYDVKM. The V end lost 7 bases, the J end lost 6 bases, and 16 bases lay between the germline ends. The CDR3 region is CASISGRGPQPQHF. The CDR3, as DNA: TGTGCCAGCATCAGCGGCAGGGGACCTCAGCCCCAGCATTTT.

The V and J genes are TRBV5-4 and TRBJ2-2, with D possibly matching TRBD1 (6 bases). This CDR3 comprises 16 residues. CDR1 is SGHNT, CDR2 YYREEE, per germline (reference sequence). The V end lost 0 bases, the J end lost 7 bases, and 16 bases lay between the germline ends. CDR3 DNA sequence: TGTGCCAGCAGCTTGGCCCGTGGGACATTCAACGGGGAGCTGTTTTTT. Its translation: CASSLARGTFNGELFF.

For this clone: The same CDR3 is also encoded by other DNA sequences in this sample. V gene TRBV7-3 combines with J gene TRBJ2-2; D is uncertain. Germline values: CDR1 SGHTA, CDR2 FQGTGA. The CDR3 loop spans 17 amino acids. Trimming removed 2 bases at V and 1 base at J, with 14 bases between. CDR3 sequence: CASSLGPSAGNTGELFF. The CDR3 bases are TGTGCCAGCAGCTTAGGCCCTAGTGCCGGGAACACCGGGGAGCTGTTTTTT.

The gene calls are TRBV11-2 and TRBJ1-6, with 9 bases matching TRBD1. After removal of 5 bases from V and 8 bases from J, the junction contained 10 bases not matched to a gene. Germline lookup yields CDR1 SGHAT and CDR2 FQNNGV. The CDR3 extends over 16 amino acids. CDR3: CASSPGVGDRDSPLHF. CDR3 nucleotide sequence: TGTGCCAGCAGCCCAGGGGTTGGGGACAGGGATTCACCCCTCCACTTT.

The rearrangement links TRBV9 to TRBJ1-1, with a possible D match to TRBD1 (5 bases). Germline-derived CDR1 and CDR2 are SGDLS and YYNGEE. The CDR3 runs to 16 residues. V was cut by 0 bases and J by 0 bases, with 12 bases left in between. The CDR3 sequence is CASSVAGGVMNTEAFF. In DNA, the CDR3 is TGTGCCAGCAGCGTAGCTGGGGGGGTCATGAACACTGAAGCTTTCTTT.

This chain links TRBV10-3 with TRBJ1-3, with D possibly TRBD1 on 5 matching bases. With 4 bases removed from V and 2 bases from J, the gap between germline ends came to 12 bases. The CDR3 runs 15 residues. Germline assignment: CDR1 ENHRY and CDR2 SYGVKD. The CDR3 here is CAISGGASAGNTIYF. In DNA form, the CDR3 reads TGTGCCATCAGTGGCGGGGCCTCTGCTGGAAACACCATATATTTT.

The V call is TRBV28, the J call TRBJ2-3, with TRBD2 matching 8 bases. Germline V gene lookup returns CDR1 MDHEN and CDR2 SYDVKM. V lost 3 bases and J lost 0; bases outside the gene matches: 8. The CDR3 runs 17 residues. CDR3 sequence (DNA): TGTGCCAGCAGTTTGTCGGCTAGCGGGCTCAGCACAGATACGCAGTATTTT. It yields the protein CASSLSASGLSTDTQYF.

This clone appeared many times. The rearrangement uses TRBV6-5 and TRBJ1-5, with 7 bases lining up with TRBD1. J was trimmed by 2 bases and V by 5 bases; bases with no gene match: 6. Germline loops: CDR1 MNHEY, CDR2 SVGAGI. The CDR3 spans 15 residues. For the CDR3, the DNA is TGTGCCAGCAGTACAGGGGTATTCGGCAATCAGCCCCAGCATTTT. It encodes CASSTGVFGNQPQHF.

This chain uses TRBV11-2 with TRBJ2-5; TRBD1 matches at 7 bases. Germline values: CDR1 SGHAT, CDR2 FQNNGV. J was trimmed by 5 bases and V by 4 bases; bases with no gene match: 7. The CDR3 sequence is 14 residues long. CDR3 residues: CASSSQGIGETQYF. CDR3 nucleotides: TGTGCCAGCAGCTCACAGGGGATTGGTGAGACCCAGTACTTC.

V usage is TRBV27 and J usage is TRBJ1-4; D remains unclear. Per germline, CDR1 MNHEY and CDR2 SMNVEV (reference sequence). CDR3 length: 15 amino acids. V gave up 2 bases and J gave up 0 bases, with 7 bases separating them. This CDR3 reads CASSLGVATNEKLFF. The CDR3 DNA reads TGTGCCAGCAGTTTAGGAGTTGCAACTAATGAAAAACTGTTTTTT.

This clone was observed a few times. V and J are TRBV6-5 and TRBJ1-5; 7 bases are a match to TRBD1. This CDR3 spans 13 amino acids. The V segment lost 5 bases and the J segment 7 bases; nucleotides outside the gene matches: 5. Germline values: CDR1 MNHEY, CDR2 SVGAGI. CDR3 sequence: CASSIQGSQPQHF. DNA for the CDR3: TGTGCCAGCAGTATACAGGGGTCACAGCCCCAGCATTTT.

The gene calls are TRBV7-3 and TRBJ2-5; D uncertain. The CDR3 loop spans 13 amino acids. Between the trimmed V and J ends, which lost 5 bases and 5 bases, there was a span of 12 bases. Germline CDR1 and CDR2: SGHTA and FQGTGA. The chain's CDR3 is CASSPEWAETQYF. The CDR3 DNA follows: TGTGCCAGCAGCCCGGAATGGGCGGAGACCCAGTACTTC.

The chain employs TRBV5-6 and TRBJ1-5, with D unresolved. V lost 1 base, J lost 5 bases, and 4 bases lay in between. The CDR3 length is 12 residues. The germline CDR1 and CDR2 sequences are SGHDT and YYEEEE. The CDR3 here is CASSLLDQPQHF. CDR3 coding DNA: TGTGCCAGCAGCTTGTTAGATCAGCCCCAGCATTTT.